The entry below describes one TCR beta chain. The data belong to a study of blood T cell repertoires in COVID-19. Study-level information: The United States, Italy and Spain provided the acute and convalescent COVID-19 samples. Sources were T cells, B-cell-depleted T cells, or PBMCs; the material itself was cDNA or gDNA.

CDR1 and CDR2 (germline): MNHEY, SVGAGI. The CDR3 is 13 residues long. The V and J ends lost 5 bases and 4 bases, in that order; junction bases with no gene match: 4. In the authors' workflow: Estimation of nucleated cell counts was performed using reference gene primer amplification. The method was immunoSEQ multiplex PCR; TCRdb's version includes in-frame clones alone and lacks a portion of them. V and J calls plus clone size are reproduced from that table; the DNA served to infer D and trimming. The table records more than 130,000 clones, 88% of them present only once. This receptor was obtained from a man aged 50 to 59 with active or convalescent COVID-19. The chain couples TRBV6-5 to TRBJ1-2, with 7 positions matching TRBD1. The sample comprised peripheral blood. CDR3: CASSPDRAYGYTF. Written as DNA, the CDR3 is TGTGCCAGCAGTCCCGACAGGGCCTATGGCTACACCTTC.